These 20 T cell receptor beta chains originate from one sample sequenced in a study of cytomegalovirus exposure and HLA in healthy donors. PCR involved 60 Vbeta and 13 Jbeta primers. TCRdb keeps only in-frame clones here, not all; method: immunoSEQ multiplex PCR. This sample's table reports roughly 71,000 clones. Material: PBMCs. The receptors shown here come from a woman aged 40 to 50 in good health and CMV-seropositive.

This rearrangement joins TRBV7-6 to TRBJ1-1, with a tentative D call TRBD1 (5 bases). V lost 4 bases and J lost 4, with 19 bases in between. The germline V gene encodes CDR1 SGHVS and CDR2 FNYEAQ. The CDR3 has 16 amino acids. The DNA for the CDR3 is TGTGCCAGCAGCTCCCAGGGTCCACAAGCGGGCACTGAAGCTTTCTTT. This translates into CASSSQGPQAGTEAFF.

CDR3 sequence: CASSHGSSSGNTIYF. The CDR3 DNA reads as TGTGCCAGCAGCCACGGGTCCTCCTCTGGAAACACCATATATTTT. This rearrangement joins TRBV7-2 to TRBJ1-3; D is uncertain. Germline V gene lookup returns CDR1 SGHTA and CDR2 FQGNSA. The CDR3 has 15 residues. V was trimmed by 5 bases and J by 0 bases, leaving 11 bases between them.

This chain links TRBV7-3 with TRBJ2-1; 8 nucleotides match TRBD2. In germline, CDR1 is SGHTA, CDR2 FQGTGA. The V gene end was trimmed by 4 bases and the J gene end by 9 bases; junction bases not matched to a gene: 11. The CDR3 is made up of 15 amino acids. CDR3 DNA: TGTGCCAGCAGCTCCAGCAGCGGGAGTGCGAGTGAGCAGTTCTTC. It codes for CASSSSSGSASEQFF.

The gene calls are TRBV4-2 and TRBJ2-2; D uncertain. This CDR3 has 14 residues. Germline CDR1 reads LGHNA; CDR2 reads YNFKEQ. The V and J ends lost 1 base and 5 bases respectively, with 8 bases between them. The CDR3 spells CASSQVELTGELFF. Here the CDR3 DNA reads TGTGCCAGCAGCCAAGTTGAGCTGACCGGGGAGCTGTTTTTT.

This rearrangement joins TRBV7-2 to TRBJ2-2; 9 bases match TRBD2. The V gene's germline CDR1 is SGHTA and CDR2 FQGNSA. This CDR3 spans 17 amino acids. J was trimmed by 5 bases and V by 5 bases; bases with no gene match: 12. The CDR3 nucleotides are TGTGCCAGCAGCCCCGCCATGGCGGGGGGGCTAACCGGGGAGCTGTTTTTT. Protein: CASSPAMAGGLTGELFF.

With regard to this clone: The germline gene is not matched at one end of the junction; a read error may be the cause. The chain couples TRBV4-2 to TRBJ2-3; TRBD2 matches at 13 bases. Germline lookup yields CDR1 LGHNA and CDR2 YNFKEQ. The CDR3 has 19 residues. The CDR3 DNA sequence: TGTGCCAGCGGCCAAGGAGCGACTAGCGGGGGGCCCTACACAGATACGCAGTATTTT. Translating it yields CASGQGATSGGPYTDTQYF.

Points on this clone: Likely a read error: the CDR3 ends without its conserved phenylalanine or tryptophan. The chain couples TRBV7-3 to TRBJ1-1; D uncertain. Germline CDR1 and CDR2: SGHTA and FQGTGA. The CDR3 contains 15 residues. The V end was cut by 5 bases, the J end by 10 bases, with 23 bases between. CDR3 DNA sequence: TGTGCCAGCAGCACTAAAGACGAGAGGAATTACCGAGCTTTCTCT. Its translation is CASSTKDERNYRAFS.

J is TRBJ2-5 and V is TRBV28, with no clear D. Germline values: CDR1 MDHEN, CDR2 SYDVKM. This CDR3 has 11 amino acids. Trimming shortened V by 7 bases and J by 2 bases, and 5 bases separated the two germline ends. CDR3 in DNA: TGTGCCAGCATGCGACAAGAGACCCAGTACTTC. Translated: CASMRQETQYF. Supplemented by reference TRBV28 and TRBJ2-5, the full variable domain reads DVKVTQSSRYLVKRTGEKVFLECVQDMDHENMFWYRQDPGLGLRLIYFSYDVKMKEKGDIPEGYSVSREKKERFSLILESASTNQTSMYLCASMRQETQYFGPGTRLLVL.

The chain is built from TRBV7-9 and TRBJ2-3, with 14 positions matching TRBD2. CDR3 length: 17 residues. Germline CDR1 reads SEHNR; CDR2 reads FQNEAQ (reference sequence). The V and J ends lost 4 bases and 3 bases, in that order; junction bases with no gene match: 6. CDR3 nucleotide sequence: TGTGCCAGCAGCTCCCGGACTAGCGGGAGGAGAACAGATACGCAGTATTTT. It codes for CASSSRTSGRRTDTQYF.

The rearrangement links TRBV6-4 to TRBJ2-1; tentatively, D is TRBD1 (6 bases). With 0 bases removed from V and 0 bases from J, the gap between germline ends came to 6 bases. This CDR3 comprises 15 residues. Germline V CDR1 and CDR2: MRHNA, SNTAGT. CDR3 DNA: TGTGCCAGCAGTGACTCGGGACACTCCTACAATGAGCAGTTCTTC. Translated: CASSDSGHSYNEQFF.

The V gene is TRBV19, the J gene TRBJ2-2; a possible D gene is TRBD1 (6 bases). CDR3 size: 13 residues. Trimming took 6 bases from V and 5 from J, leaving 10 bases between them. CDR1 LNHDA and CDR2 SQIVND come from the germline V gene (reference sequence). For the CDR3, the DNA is TGTGCCAGTAGCCAGGGGAAGACCGGGGAGCTGTTTTTT. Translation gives CASSQGKTGELFF.

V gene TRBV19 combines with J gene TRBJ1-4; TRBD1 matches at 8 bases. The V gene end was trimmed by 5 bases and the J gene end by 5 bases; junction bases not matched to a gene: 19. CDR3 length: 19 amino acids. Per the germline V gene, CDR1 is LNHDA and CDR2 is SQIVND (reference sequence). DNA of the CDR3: TGTGCCAGTAGTTTGGGCAGGACAGGGATTGGCCGACTGAATGAAAAACTGTTTTTT. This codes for CASSLGRTGIGRLNEKLFF.

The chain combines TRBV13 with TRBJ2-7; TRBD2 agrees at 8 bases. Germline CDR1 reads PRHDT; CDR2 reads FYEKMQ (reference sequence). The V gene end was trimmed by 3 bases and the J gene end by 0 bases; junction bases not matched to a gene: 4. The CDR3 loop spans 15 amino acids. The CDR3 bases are TGTGCCAGCAGCTTGAGAGGGACTAGCTCCTACGAGCAGTACTTC. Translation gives CASSLRGTSSYEQYF.

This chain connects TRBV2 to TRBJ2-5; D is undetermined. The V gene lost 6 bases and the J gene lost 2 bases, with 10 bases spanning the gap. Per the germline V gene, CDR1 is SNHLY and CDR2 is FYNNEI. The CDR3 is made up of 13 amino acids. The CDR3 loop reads CASRRAQQETQYF. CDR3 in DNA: TGTGCCAGCAGAAGAGCCCAACAAGAGACCCAGTACTTC.

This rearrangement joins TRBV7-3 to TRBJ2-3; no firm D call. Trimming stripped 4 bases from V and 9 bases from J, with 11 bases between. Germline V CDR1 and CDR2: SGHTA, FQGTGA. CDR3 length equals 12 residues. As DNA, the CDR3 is TGTGCCAGCAGCTCAGCCGACTCGACGCAGTATTTT. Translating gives CASSSADSTQYF. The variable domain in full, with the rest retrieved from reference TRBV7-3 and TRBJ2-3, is GAGVSQTPSNKVTEKGKYVELRCDPISGHTALYWYRQSLGQGPEFLIYFQGTGAADDSGLPNDRFFAVRPEGSVSTLKIQRTERGDSAVYLCASSSADSTQYFGPGTRLTVL.

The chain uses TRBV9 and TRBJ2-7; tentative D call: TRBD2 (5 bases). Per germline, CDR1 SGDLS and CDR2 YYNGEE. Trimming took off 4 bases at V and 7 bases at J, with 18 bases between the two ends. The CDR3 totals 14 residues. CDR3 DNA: TGTGCCAGCAGCCCCCAGACATGGTCGGGAGAGCAGTACTTC. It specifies CASSPQTWSGEQYF.

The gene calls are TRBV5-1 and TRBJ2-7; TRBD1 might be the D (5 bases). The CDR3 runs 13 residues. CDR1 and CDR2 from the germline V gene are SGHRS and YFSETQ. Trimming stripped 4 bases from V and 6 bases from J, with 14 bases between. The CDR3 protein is CASSTVGQAEQYF. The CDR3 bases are TGCGCCAGCAGCACCGTAGGACAAGCCGAGCAGTACTTC.

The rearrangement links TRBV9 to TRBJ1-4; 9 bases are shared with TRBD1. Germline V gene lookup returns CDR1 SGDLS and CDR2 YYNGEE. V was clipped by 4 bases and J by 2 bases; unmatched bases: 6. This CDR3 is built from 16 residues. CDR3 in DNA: TGTGCCAGCAGCCAGACAGGGGGAATGACTAATGAAAAACTGTTTTTT. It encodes CASSQTGGMTNEKLFF.

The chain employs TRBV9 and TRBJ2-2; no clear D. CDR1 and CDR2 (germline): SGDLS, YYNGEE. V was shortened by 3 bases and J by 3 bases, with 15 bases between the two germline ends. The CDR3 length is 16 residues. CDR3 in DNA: TGTGCCAGCAGCGCATCTTGGGCCGGATACACCGGGGAGCTGTTTTTT. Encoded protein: CASSASWAGYTGELFF.

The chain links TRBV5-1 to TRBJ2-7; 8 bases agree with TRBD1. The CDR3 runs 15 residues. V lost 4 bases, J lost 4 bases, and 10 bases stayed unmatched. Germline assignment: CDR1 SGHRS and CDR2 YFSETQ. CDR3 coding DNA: TGCGCCAGCAGCCCCGGGACAGGCGGACTATACGAGCAGTACTTC. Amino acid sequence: CASSPGTGGLYEQYF.